The clone carrying this TCR beta chain was picked up one time. Its antigen is not identified. This specimen comes from a study of T cell repertoires in cytomegalovirus infection. Background on the study: Recently identified HLA-C-restricted CMV epitopes were used, and well-studied HLA-B-restricted CMV epitopes were used as well. Carrying CMV and the relevant HLA type showed in public TCR beta signatures.

Notes on the study in general: Of the TCR beta families, the public ones yielded a cumulative frequency that identified carriers of CMV plus the relevant HLA.

In TCRdb, the reads were re-called with MiXCR into one record per CDR3 protein. The sample consists of approximately 910,000 distinct CDR3 sequences, under 40% of them appearing once. This sequence was found in a human donor in good health (CMV status not recorded). Some clones in this sample may be carry-over from other donors' samples. Sample: cultured CD8+ T cells from PBMCs, taken from culture after CMV antigen stimulation.

CDR3 in amino acids: CASSQYRRASGGNEQFF. The DNA of the CDR3 is TGTGCCAGCAGCCAATATAGGCGGGCTAGCGGGGGGAATGAGCAGTTCTTC. The V and J genes are TRBV11-2 and TRBJ2-1, with TRBD2 matching 11 bases. The CDR3 extends over 17 amino acids. CDR1 is SGHAT, CDR2 FQNNGV, per germline. V lost 5 bases to trimming and J lost 7 bases; unmatched junction nucleotides: 13.